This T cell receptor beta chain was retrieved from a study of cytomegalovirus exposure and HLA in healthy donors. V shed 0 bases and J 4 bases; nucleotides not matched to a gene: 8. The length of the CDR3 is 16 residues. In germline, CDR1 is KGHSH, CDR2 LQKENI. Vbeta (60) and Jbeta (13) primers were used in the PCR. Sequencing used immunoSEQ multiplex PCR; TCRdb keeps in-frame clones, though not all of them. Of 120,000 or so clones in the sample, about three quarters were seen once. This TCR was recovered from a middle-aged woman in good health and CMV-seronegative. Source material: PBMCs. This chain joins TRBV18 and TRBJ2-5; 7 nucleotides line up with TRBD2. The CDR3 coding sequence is TGTGCCAGCTCACCACCCGGTGGGAGGGCCTCAGAGACCCAGTACTTC. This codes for CASSPPGGRASETQYF.